A single TCR beta chain is shown here with its context. Its antigen is unidentified. TCRdb redid the calling of the 5' RACE reads with MiXCR, one entry per CDR3 protein. The data show a few hundred thousand distinct CDR3 sequences, around 22% seen once. The data were taken from a study of CD8 T cells in ankylosing spondylitis. Overall study findings and caveats: In ankylosing spondylitis blood, a motif of seven to nine highly homologous TCR beta variants appeared characteristic. Certain motif variants had earlier been reported in reactive arthritis synovial fluid and blood.

This CDR3 is 15 amino acids long. The germline V gene has CDR1 SEHNR and CDR2 FQNEAQ (reference sequence). With V trimmed by 8 bases and J by 2 bases, 5 bases remained unmatched. This TCR was recovered from a male donor with ankylosing spondylitis. The sequenced sample was blood, either unsorted or a sorted T cell fraction (not recorded which). The chain recombines TRBV7-9 with TRBJ2-3, with TRBD2 matching 12 bases. The CDR3 spells CASARTSGTTDTQYF. In DNA form, the CDR3 reads TGTGCCAGCGCCCGGACTAGCGGGACCACAGATACGCAGTATTTT.